The T cell receptor (beta chain) described here comes from a study of siplizumab effects on memory and regulatory T cells. Produced via immunoSEQ multiplex PCR; TCRdb's table is partial and in-frame only. The sample contains more than 95,000 clones, about 94% of which appear only once. Trimming removed 5 bases at V and 0 bases at J, with 17 bases between. The CDR3 has 15 residues. CDR1 and CDR2 from the germline V gene are GTSNPN and SVGIG (reference sequence). On this clone: Its antigen is not identified.

General study points: Unstimulated subsets contained matches for only a minor fraction of alloreactive clones. Alloreactive sequences traceable to unstimulated CD4+ memory cells declined significantly under siplizumab. The majority of clones, roughly 80-95% of proliferating CD4+ or CD8+ clones, lacked an assignable naive or memory phenotype.

The rearrangement joins TRBV30 to TRBJ2-7; TRBD2 is a possible D gene (6 bases). The source of this sequence is a human donor in good health. The sample was non-Treg CD4+ T cells sorted from blood. The CDR3 DNA follows: TGTGCCTGGGCCCTCGGCGGGGCATACTCCTACGAGCAGTACTTC. Its protein product is CAWALGGAYSYEQYF.